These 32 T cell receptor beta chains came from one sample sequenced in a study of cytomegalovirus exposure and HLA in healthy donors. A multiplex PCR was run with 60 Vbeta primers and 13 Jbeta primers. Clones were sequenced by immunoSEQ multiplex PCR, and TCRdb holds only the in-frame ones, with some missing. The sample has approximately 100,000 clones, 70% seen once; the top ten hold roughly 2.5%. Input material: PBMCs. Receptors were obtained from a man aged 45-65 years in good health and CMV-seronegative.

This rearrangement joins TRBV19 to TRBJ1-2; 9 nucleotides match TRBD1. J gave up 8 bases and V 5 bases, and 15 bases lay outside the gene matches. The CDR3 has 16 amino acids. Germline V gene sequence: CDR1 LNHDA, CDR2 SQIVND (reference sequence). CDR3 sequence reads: CASSVGRGGTGHGYTF. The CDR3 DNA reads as TGTGCCAGTAGTGTTGGAAGAGGCGGGACAGGGCACGGCTACACCTTC.

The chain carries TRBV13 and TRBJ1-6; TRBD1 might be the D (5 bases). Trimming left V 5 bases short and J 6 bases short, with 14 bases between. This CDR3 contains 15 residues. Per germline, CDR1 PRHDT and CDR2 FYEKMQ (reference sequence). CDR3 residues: CASSVGTKGNSPLHF. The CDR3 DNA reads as TGTGCCAGCAGCGTCGGGACTAAGGGTAATTCACCCCTCCACTTT.

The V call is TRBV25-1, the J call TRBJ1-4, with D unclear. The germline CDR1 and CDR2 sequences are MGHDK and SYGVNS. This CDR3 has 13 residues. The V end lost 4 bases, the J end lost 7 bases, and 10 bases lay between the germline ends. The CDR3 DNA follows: TGTGCCAGCAGTGGGCAGCCGGGTGAAAAACTGTTTTTT. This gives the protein CASSGQPGEKLFF. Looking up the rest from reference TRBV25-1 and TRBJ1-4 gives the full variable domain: EADIYQTPRYLVIGTGKKITLECSQTMGHDKMYWYQQDPGMELHLIHYSYGVNSTEKGDLSSESTVSRIRTEHFPLTLESARPSHTSQYLCASSGQPGEKLFFGSGTQLSVL.

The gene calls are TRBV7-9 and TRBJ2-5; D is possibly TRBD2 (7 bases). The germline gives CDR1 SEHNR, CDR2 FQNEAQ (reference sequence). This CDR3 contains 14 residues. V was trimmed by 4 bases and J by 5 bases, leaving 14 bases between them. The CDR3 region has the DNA TGTGCCAGCAGCTCGATTGGGGGGGCCGAGACCCAGTACTTC. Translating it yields CASSSIGGAETQYF.

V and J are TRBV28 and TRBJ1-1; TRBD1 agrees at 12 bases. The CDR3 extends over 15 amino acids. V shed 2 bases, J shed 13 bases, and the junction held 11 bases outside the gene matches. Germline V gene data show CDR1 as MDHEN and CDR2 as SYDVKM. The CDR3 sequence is CASSLVGDRGREDFF. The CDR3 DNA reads TGTGCCAGCAGTTTAGTGGGGGACAGGGGGCGGGAGGATTTCTTT.

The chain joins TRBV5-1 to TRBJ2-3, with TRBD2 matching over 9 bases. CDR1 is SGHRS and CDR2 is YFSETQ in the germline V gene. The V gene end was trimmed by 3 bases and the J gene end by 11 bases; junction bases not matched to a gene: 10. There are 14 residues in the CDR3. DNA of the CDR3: TGCGCCAGCAGCTGGGGACTAGCCGCTTTTAGGCAGTATTTT. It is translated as CASSWGLAAFRQYF.

CDR3: CASSDSSRGTEQFF. CDR3 sequence (DNA): TGTGCCAGCAGTGACTCTTCACGGGGTACTGAGCAGTTCTTC. The rearrangement links TRBV6-4 to TRBJ2-1; D perhaps matches TRBD2 (5 bases). The CDR3 is 14 residues long. Germline V gene sequence: CDR1 MRHNA, CDR2 SNTAGT. V lost 0 bases and J lost 9, with 12 bases in between.

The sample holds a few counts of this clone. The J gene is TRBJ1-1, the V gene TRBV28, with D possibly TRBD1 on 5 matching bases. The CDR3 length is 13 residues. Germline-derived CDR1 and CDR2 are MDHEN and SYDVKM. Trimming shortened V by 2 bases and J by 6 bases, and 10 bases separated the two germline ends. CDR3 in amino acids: CASSLDSRAEAFF. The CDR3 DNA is TGTGCCAGCAGTTTAGACAGCCGCGCTGAAGCTTTCTTT.

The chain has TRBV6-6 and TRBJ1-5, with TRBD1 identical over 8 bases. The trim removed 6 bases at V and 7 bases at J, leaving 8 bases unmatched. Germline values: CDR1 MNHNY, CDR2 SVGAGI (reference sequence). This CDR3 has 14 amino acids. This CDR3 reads CASRERTGWQPQHF. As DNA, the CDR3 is TGTGCCAGCAGGGAACGGACAGGGTGGCAGCCCCAGCATTTT.

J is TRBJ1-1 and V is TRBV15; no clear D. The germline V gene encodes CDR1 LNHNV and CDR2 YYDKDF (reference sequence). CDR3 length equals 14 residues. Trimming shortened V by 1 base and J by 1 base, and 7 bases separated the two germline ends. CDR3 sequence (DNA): TGTGCCACCAGCAGAGGGGCCCAGAACACTGAAGCTTTCTTT. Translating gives CATSRGAQNTEAFF.

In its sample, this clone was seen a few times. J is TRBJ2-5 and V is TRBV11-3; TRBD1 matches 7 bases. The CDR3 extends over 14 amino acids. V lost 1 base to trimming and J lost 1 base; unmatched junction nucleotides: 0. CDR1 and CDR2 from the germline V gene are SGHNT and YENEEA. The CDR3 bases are TGTGCCAGCAGCTTAGGACAGGGCCAAGAGACCCAGTACTTC. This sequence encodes CASSLGQGQETQYF.

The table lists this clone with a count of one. The CDR3 DNA reads as TGCGCCAGCAGCCGAGAGCGGGAATCAGCTTTCTTT. This translates into CASSRERESAFF. The rearrangement links TRBV5-1 to TRBJ1-1; D gene uncertain. Trimming pared 4 bases from V and 10 bases from J, leaving 14 bases between. This CDR3 has 12 amino acids. Germline-derived CDR1 and CDR2 are SGHRS and YFSETQ.

CDR3 nucleotide sequence: TGTGCCAGCAGCTTAGCCTTCCAAGGGGACTACGAGCAGTACTTC. The encoded protein is CASSLAFQGDYEQYF. This chain joins TRBV7-8 and TRBJ2-5, with D possibly TRBD1 on 5 matching bases. The closer fit of TRBJ2-7 to the DNA end suggests the J call may be wrong. This CDR3 spans 15 amino acids. Germline CDR1 and CDR2: SGHVS and FQNEAQ.

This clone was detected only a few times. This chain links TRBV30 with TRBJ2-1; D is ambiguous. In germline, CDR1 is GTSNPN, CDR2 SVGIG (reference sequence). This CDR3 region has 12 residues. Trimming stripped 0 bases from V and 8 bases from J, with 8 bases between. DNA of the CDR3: TGTGCCTGGAGTGTAGCTATTCATGAGCAGTTCTTC. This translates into CAWSVAIHEQFF.

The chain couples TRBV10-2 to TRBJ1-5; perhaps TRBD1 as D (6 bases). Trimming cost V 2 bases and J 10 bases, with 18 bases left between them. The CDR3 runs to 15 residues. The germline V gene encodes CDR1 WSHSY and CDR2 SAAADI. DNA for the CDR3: TGCGCCAGCAGTGAGGTAAAGGCAGGGGCCTCCCCCCAGCATTTT. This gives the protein CASSEVKAGASPQHF.

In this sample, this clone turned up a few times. CDR3: CASSEQGAGNPYEQYF. The CDR3 nucleotides read TGTGCCAGCAGTGAACAGGGAGCGGGGAATCCCTACGAGCAGTACTTC. The chain couples TRBV6-1 to TRBJ2-5; 7 positions match TRBD2. With the DNA end fitting TRBJ2-7 better, the J assignment may be wrong. The CDR3 is made up of 16 amino acids. The germline V gene encodes CDR1 MNHNS and CDR2 SASEGT.

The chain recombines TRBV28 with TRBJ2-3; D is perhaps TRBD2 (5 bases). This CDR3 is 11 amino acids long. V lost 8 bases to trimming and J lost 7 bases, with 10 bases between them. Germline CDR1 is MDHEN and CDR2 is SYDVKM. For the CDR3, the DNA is TGTGCCAGCCTGAGGGCAAATACGCAGTATTTT. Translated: CASLRANTQYF.

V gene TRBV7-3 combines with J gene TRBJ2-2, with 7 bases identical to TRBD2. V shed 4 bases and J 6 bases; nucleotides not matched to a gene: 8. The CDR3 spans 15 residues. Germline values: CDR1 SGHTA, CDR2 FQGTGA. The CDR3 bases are TGTGCCAGCAGCTCAGGACTAGACGGGCCCGGGGAGCTGTTTTTT. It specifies CASSSGLDGPGELFF.

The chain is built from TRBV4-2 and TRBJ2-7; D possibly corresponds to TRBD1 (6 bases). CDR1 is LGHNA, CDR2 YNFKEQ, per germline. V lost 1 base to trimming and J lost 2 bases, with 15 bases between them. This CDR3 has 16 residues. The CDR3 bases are TGTGCCAGCAGCCAAGGAGCCCAGGGGTCTGCCTACGAGCAGTACTTC. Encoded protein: CASSQGAQGSAYEQYF.

The CDR3: CASSIPGTVPIDTF. CDR3 sequence (DNA): TGTGCCAGTAGTATACCCGGGACAGTGCCTATCGACACCTTC. The J gene is TRBJ1-2, the V gene TRBV19; 7 positions agree with TRBD1. Germline loops: CDR1 LNHDA, CDR2 SQIVND (reference sequence). V lost 2 bases, J lost 12 bases, and 12 bases stayed unmatched. CDR3 length: 14 residues.

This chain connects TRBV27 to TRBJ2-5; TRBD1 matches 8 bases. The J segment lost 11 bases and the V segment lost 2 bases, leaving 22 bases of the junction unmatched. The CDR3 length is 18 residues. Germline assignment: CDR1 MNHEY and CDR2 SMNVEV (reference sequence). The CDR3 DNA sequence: TGTGCCAGCAGTTTAACATTTTTTATGAGACAGGGGTCGGGAGAGCAGTACTTC. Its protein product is CASSLTFFMRQGSGEQYF.

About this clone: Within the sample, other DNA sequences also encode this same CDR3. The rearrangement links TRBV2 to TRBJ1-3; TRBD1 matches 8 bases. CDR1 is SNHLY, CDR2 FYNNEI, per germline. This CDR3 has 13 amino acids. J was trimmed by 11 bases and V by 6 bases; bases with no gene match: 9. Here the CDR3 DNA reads TGTGCCAGCAGCCACGGGGACAGGCGGCCCATATATTTT. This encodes CASSHGDRRPIYF.

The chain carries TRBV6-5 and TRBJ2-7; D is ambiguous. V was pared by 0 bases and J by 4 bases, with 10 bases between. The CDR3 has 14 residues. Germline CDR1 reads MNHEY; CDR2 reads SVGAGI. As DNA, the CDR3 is TGTGCCAGCAGTTACTCCTACCCCGGGTACGAGCAGTACTTC. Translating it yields CASSYSYPGYEQYF.

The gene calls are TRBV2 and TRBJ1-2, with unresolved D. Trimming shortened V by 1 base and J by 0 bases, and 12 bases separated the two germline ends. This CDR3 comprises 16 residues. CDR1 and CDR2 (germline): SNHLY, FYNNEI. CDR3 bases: TGTGCCAGCAGTGAAGACAGTACTTTCGCTAACTATGGCTACACCTTC. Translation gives CASSEDSTFANYGYTF.

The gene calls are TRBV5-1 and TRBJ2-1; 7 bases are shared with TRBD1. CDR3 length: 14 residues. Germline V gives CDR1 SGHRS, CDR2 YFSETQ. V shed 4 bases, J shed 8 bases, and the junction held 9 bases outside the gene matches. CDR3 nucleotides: TGCGCCAGCAGCCTAGGGGACAGCCGGGATGAGCAGTTCTTC. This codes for CASSLGDSRDEQFF.

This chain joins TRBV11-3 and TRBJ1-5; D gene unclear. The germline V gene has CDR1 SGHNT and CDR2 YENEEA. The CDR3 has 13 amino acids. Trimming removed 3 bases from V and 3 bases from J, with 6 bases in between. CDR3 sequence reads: CASSLADNQPQHF. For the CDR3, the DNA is TGTGCCAGCAGCTTGGCAGACAATCAGCCCCAGCATTTT.

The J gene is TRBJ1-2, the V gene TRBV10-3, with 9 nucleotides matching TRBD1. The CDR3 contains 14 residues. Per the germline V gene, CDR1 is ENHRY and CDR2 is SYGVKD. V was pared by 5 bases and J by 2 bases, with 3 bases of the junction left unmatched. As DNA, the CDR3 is TGTGCCATCAGTCAGGACAGGGGAAACTATGGCTACACCTTC. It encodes CAISQDRGNYGYTF.

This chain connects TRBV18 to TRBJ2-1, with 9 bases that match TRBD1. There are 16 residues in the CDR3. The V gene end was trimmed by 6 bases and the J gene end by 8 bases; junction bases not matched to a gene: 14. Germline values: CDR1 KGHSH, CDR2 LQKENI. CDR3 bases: TGTGCCAGCTCGCCGGGACCGGGACAGGGAACGGATGAGCAGTTCTTC. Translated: CASSPGPGQGTDEQFF. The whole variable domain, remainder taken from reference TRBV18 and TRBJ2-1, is NAGVMQNPRHLVRRRGQEARLRCSPMKGHSHVYWYRQLPEEGLKFMVYLQKENIIDESGMPKERFSAEFPKEGPSILRIQQVVRGDSAAYFCASSPGPGQGTDEQFFGPGTRLTVL.

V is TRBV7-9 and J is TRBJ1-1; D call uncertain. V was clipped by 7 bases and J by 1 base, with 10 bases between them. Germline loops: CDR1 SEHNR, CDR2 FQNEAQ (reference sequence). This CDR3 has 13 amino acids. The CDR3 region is CASITGRNTEAFF. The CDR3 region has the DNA TGTGCCAGCATCACGGGGAGGAACACTGAAGCTTTCTTT.

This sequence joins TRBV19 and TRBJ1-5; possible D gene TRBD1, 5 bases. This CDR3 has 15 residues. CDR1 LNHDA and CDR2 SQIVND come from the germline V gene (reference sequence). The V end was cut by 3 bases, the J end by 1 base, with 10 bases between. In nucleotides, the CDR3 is TGTGCCAGTAGTATTTTCAGGGTAAGCAATCAGCCCCAGCATTTT. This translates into CASSIFRVSNQPQHF.

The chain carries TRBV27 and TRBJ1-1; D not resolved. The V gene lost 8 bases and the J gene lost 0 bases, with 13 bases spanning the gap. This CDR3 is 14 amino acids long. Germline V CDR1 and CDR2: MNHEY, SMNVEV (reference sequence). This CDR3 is CASGRTGMNTEAFF. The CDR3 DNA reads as TGTGCCAGCGGGCGGACGGGGATGAACACTGAAGCTTTCTTT.

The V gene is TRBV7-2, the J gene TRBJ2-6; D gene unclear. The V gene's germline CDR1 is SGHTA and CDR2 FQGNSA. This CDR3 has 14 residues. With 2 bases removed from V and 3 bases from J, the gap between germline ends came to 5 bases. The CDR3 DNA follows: TGTGCCAGCAGCTTATTAGTTGGGGCCAACGTCCTGACTTTC. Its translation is CASSLLVGANVLTF.